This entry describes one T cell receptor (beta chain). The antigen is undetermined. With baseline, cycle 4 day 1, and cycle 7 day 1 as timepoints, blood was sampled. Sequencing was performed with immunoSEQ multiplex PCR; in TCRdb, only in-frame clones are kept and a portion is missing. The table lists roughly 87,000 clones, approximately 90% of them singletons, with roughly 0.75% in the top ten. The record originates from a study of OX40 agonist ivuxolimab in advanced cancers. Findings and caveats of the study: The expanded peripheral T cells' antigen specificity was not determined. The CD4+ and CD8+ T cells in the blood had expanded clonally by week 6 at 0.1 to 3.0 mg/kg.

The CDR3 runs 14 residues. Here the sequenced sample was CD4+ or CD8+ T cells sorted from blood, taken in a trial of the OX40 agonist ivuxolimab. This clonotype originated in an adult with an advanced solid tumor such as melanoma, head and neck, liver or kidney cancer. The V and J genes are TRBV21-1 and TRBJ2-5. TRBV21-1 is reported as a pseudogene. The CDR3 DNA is TGTGCCAGCAGCAAAGATAGGGTTCGAGAGACCCAGTACTTC. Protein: CASSKDRVRETQYF.